These T cell receptor beta chains were read from a single sample in a study of tumor-infiltrating lymphocytes in primary liver carcinoma. TCRdb independently ran MiXCR on the multiplex PCR reads; one entry per CDR3 protein. The data contain some 320,000 distinct CDR3 sequences, 55% to 65% of them seen just once; the ten biggest clones take up about 8.4%. Sequencing was carried out using peripheral blood. The receptors derive from a man aged 35-49 years with primary liver carcinoma and hepatitis B virus infection. The CDR3 runs from the conserved cysteine through the conserved F or W. Fields, in order: D gene, V gene, J gene, clone size, CDR3 DNA, CDR3 protein. A D gene is named only where the DNA matches it firmly. A row's size may be missing; if present it is once, few, many or a size class.

d_gene: -
v_gene: TRBV6-5
j_gene: TRBJ1-5
abundance: many
CDR3nt: TGTGCCAGCAGGTCACAGGAACGGGGCAATCAGCCCCAGCATTTT
CDR3aa: CASRSQERGNQPQHF

d_gene: -
v_gene: TRBV5-5
j_gene: TRBJ2-3
abundance: -
CDR3nt: TGTGCCAGCAGCTTGAGGGCGACAGGTACCACAGATACGCAGTATTTT
CDR3aa: CASSLRATGTTDTQYF

d_gene: -
v_gene: TRBV9
j_gene: TRBJ1-1
abundance: -
CDR3nt: TGTACCAGCAGCGTAGAGGGGGGCTTGGGGAACACTGAAGCTTTCTTT
CDR3aa: CTSSVEGGLGNTEAFF

d_gene: -
v_gene: TRBV11-2
j_gene: TRBJ2-5
abundance: -
CDR3nt: TGTGCAAGCAGGTCACCTGAACGCGGGGAGACCCAGTACTTC
CDR3aa: CASRSPERGETQYF

d_gene: -
v_gene: TRBV10-3
j_gene: TRBJ2-2
abundance: many
CDR3nt: TGTGCCATCACTACGGACGGGGCCGGGGAGCTGTTTTTT
CDR3aa: CAITTDGAGELFF

d_gene: TRBD1
v_gene: TRBV11-2
j_gene: TRBJ2-3
abundance: -
CDR3nt: TGTACCAGCAGCATCGGACAGGGGGGCACAGATACGCAGTATTTT
CDR3aa: CTSSIGQGGTDTQYF

d_gene: -
v_gene: TRBV29-1
j_gene: TRBJ2-1
abundance: -
CDR3nt: TGCTGCGTTGAAGATCAGGGCAGGTGGCTTTTCTTC
CDR3aa: CCVEDQGRWLFF

d_gene: TRBD2
v_gene: TRBV6-5
j_gene: TRBJ2-5
abundance: -
CDR3nt: TGTGCCGGCAGTTACTCCCCGGGGGGGGCAGAGACCCAGTACTTC
CDR3aa: CAGSYSPGGAETQYF

d_gene: -
v_gene: TRBV7-9
j_gene: TRBJ1-2
abundance: -
CDR3nt: TGTGCCAGCAGCCCAAACAGACCCCGGGACGGAGTGAACTATGGCTACACCTTC
CDR3aa: CASSPNRPRDGVNYGYTF

d_gene: TRBD1
v_gene: TRBV6-5
j_gene: TRBJ1-6
abundance: many
CDR3nt: TGTGCCAGCAGTCCGAGGACAGGGGGGAATTCACCCCTCCACTTT
CDR3aa: CASSPRTGGNSPLHF

d_gene: -
v_gene: TRBV5-1
j_gene: TRBJ2-7
abundance: -
CDR3nt: TGCGCCAGCAGCCCCAAAGGGGAGGGGGACGAGCAGTACTTC
CDR3aa: CASSPKGEGDEQYF

d_gene: -
v_gene: TRBV6-2/TRBV6-3
j_gene: TRBJ2-1
abundance: -
CDR3nt: TGTGCCAACAGTTACCCGGGAGACGAGTACAATGAACAGTTCTTC
CDR3aa: CANSYPGDEYNEQFF

d_gene: -
v_gene: TRBV7-9
j_gene: TRBJ2-1
abundance: -
CDR3nt: TGTGCCATCAGCTTAGCCGAACAGACCTACAATGAGCAGTTCTTC
CDR3aa: CAISLAEQTYNEQFF

d_gene: -
v_gene: TRBV4-2
j_gene: TRBJ2-1
abundance: -
CDR3nt: TGTGTCAGCAGCCAACCCAACTCCCCAGGAGAGCAGTTCTTC
CDR3aa: CVSSQPNSPGEQFF

d_gene: -
v_gene: TRBV5-1
j_gene: TRBJ1-5
abundance: -
CDR3nt: TGCGCCAGCAGCTTAGGGGACTTTCAGCCCCAGCATTTT
CDR3aa: CASSLGDFQPQHF

d_gene: -
v_gene: TRBV6-1
j_gene: TRBJ1-1
abundance: -
CDR3nt: TGTGCCAGCAGACCTGACTGGGGGGAAACTTTCTTT
CDR3aa: CASRPDWGETFF

d_gene: -
v_gene: TRBV5-1
j_gene: TRBJ2-3
abundance: few
CDR3nt: TGCGCCAGCATGGACGGACAACTCACAGATACGCAGTATTTT
CDR3aa: CASMDGQLTDTQYF

d_gene: -
v_gene: TRBV11-2
j_gene: TRBJ1-6
abundance: many
CDR3nt: TGTGCCAGCAGGGCCAACGAAGGTGCTAATTCACCCCTCCACTTT
CDR3aa: CASRANEGANSPLHF

d_gene: TRBD2
v_gene: TRBV5-1
j_gene: TRBJ2-1
abundance: -
CDR3nt: TGCGCCAGCAGCACTGAGACTAGCGGGAGTAGAAGTGAGCAGTTCTTC
CDR3aa: CASSTETSGSRSEQFF

d_gene: TRBD1
v_gene: TRBV6-5
j_gene: TRBJ2-2
abundance: once
CDR3nt: TGTGCCAGCAGTTCGCGGACAGGGTTCACCGGGGAGCTGTTTTTT
CDR3aa: CASSSRTGFTGELFF

d_gene: TRBD2
v_gene: TRBV4-1
j_gene: TRBJ2-7
abundance: many
CDR3nt: TGCGCCAGCAGCCAACTAGCGGGAGCGATCTACGAGCAGTACTTC
CDR3aa: CASSQLAGAIYEQYF

d_gene: -
v_gene: TRBV12-3/TRBV12-4
j_gene: TRBJ2-7
abundance: -
CDR3nt: TGTGTCAGCAGTAAGGGACTCAGCTCCTACGAGCAGTACTTC
CDR3aa: CVSSKGLSSYEQYF

d_gene: TRBD1
v_gene: TRBV19
j_gene: TRBJ1-1
abundance: few
CDR3nt: TGTGCCAGTCGCACCCGGGGACAGGGGGATCTGAACACTGAAGCTTTCTTT
CDR3aa: CASRTRGQGDLNTEAFF

d_gene: -
v_gene: TRBV5-4
j_gene: TRBJ2-1
abundance: -
CDR3nt: TGTGCCAGCAGCTTGGGATTGGGGGCAGGGTCCTTTGGGCAGTTCTTC
CDR3aa: CASSLGLGAGSFGQFF

d_gene: -
v_gene: TRBV11-2
j_gene: TRBJ2-7
abundance: many
CDR3nt: TGTGCCAGCAGCCACACCTACGAGCAGTACTTC
CDR3aa: CASSHTYEQYF

d_gene: -
v_gene: TRBV4-2
j_gene: TRBJ2-1
abundance: -
CDR3nt: TGTGCCAGGAGCCAAGGCTACAGAGACTACCGAGCCGATGAGCAGTTCTTC
CDR3aa: CARSQGYRDYRADEQFF

d_gene: -
v_gene: TRBV24-1
j_gene: TRBJ2-3
abundance: once
CDR3nt: TGTGCCACCAGTGATACCGGGGCCGGCACAGATACGCAGTATTTT
CDR3aa: CATSDTGAGTDTQYF

d_gene: TRBD1
v_gene: TRBV12-3/TRBV12-4
j_gene: TRBJ2-3
abundance: -
CDR3nt: TGTGCCAGCAGTCCAGGACAGGGGATTGATATTACAGATACGCAGTATTTT
CDR3aa: CASSPGQGIDITDTQYF

d_gene: TRBD2
v_gene: TRBV7-8
j_gene: TRBJ2-1
abundance: -
CDR3nt: TGTGCCAGCAGCTCAGGGACTCGAAGACTAGCGGGAGTTCAGGAGCAGTTCTTC
CDR3aa: CASSSGTRRLAGVQEQFF

d_gene: TRBD2
v_gene: TRBV30
j_gene: TRBJ2-3
abundance: -
CDR3nt: TGTGCCTGGAGTTCGAGCGGGATTATGGATACGCAGTATTTT
CDR3aa: CAWSSSGIMDTQYF

d_gene: -
v_gene: TRBV29-1
j_gene: TRBJ2-1
abundance: -
CDR3nt: TGCAGCGGATGGGTTTACAATGAGCAGTTCTTC
CDR3aa: CSGWVYNEQFF

d_gene: -
v_gene: TRBV25-1
j_gene: TRBJ2-3
abundance: -
CDR3nt: TGTGCCAGCAGTGAATTGGTGGGCACAGATACGCAGTATTTT
CDR3aa: CASSELVGTDTQYF

d_gene: -
v_gene: TRBV4-2
j_gene: TRBJ1-1
abundance: many
CDR3nt: TGTGCCAGCAGCGCAGCGGGCGGGAACACTGAAGCTTTCTTT
CDR3aa: CASSAAGGNTEAFF

d_gene: -
v_gene: TRBV6-2/TRBV6-3
j_gene: TRBJ2-6
abundance: -
CDR3nt: TGTGCCAGTAGTTGGACTGAGGCCAACGTCCTGACTTTC
CDR3aa: CASSWTEANVLTF

d_gene: TRBD2
v_gene: TRBV29-1
j_gene: TRBJ2-3
abundance: -
CDR3nt: TGCGGCGTTGTCTTAGCGGGAGTTAGCAGGACAGATACGCAGTATTTT
CDR3aa: CGVVLAGVSRTDTQYF

d_gene: TRBD2
v_gene: TRBV5-1
j_gene: TRBJ2-3
abundance: few
CDR3nt: TGCGCCAGCAGCTTGGGACTAGCAAGGAGCACAGATACGCAGTATTTT
CDR3aa: CASSLGLARSTDTQYF